The 18 T cell receptor beta chains in this list originate from one sample, sequenced in a study of cytomegalovirus exposure and HLA in healthy donors (dated by TCRdb to 2017 to 2019). The library was generated by the immunoSEQ multiplex PCR assay. The multiplex PCR relied on a mix of 60 forward primers for TCR Vbeta segments and 13 reverse primers for TCR Jbeta segments. As stored in TCRdb, this immuneACCESS dataset retains in-frame rearrangements with V and J assigned. A fraction of the clones does not appear; measured against another copy, unresolved V genes explain less than half of the discrepancy, and the remainder lacks a known reason. The sample has approximately 160,000 clones on record, 77% of them singletons. Of the sample, 2% to 3% falls within the top ten clones. Source material: PBMCs. The receptors come from a woman aged 40 to 49 in good health and CMV-seropositive.

This chain joins TRBV7-2 and TRBJ2-3; the match to TRBD2 covers 10 bases. The CDR3 extends over 16 amino acids. J gave up 4 bases and V 3 bases, and 7 bases lay outside the gene matches. Germline V gene data show CDR1 as SGHTA and CDR2 as FQGNSA. The CDR3 protein is CASSFYGTSAADTQYF. The CDR3 region has the DNA TGTGCCAGCAGCTTCTATGGGACTAGCGCAGCAGATACGCAGTATTTT.

The gene calls are TRBV5-1 and TRBJ1-3, with unresolved D. Germline loops: CDR1 SGHRS, CDR2 YFSETQ. Between the trimmed V and J ends, which lost 4 bases and 0 bases, there was a span of 11 bases. This CDR3 contains 15 residues. For the CDR3, the DNA is TGCGCCAGCAGCCCGACTACTTCCTCTGGAAACACCATATATTTT. Translating it yields CASSPTTSSGNTIYF.

This clone appeared a few times. The V and J genes are TRBV7-7 and TRBJ2-2; D ambiguous. Trimming removed 6 bases from V and 1 base from J, with 9 bases in between. Germline assignment: CDR1 SSHAT and CDR2 FNYEAQ (reference sequence). CDR3 length: 14 residues. The CDR3 DNA follows: TGTGCCAGCAGTCAAAGACAGAACACCGGGGAGCTGTTTTTT. Translation gives CASSQRQNTGELFF.

The chain employs TRBV6-5 and TRBJ2-7; 7 bases agree with TRBD2. CDR1 and CDR2 (germline): MNHEY, SVGAGI. The CDR3 is 14 residues long. Trimming removed 2 bases from V and 2 bases from J; junction bases left unmatched: 3. CDR3 in amino acids: CASSYGGVPYEQYF. CDR3 coding DNA: TGTGCCAGCAGTTACGGGGGGGTCCCCTACGAGCAGTACTTC.

The genes are TRBV2 and TRBJ2-1; TRBD2 agrees at 13 bases. This CDR3 comprises 15 residues. Germline V gene lookup returns CDR1 SNHLY and CDR2 FYNNEI. The trim removed 6 bases at V and 7 bases at J, leaving 6 bases unmatched. The CDR3 region has the DNA TGTGCCAGCAGAGGACTAGCGGGAGTAGTGAATGAGCAGTTCTTC. As protein: CASRGLAGVVNEQFF.

The CDR3 nucleotides are TGTGCCACCAGCAGAACGCGGACAGGGTACGAGCAGTACTTC. This gives the protein CATSRTRTGYEQYF. The V and J genes are TRBV15 and TRBJ2-7, with 8 bases lining up with TRBD1. V was clipped by 2 bases and J by 4 bases; unmatched bases: 4. The germline V gene has CDR1 LNHNV and CDR2 YYDKDF (reference sequence). This CDR3 has 14 amino acids.

The V and J genes are TRBV14 and TRBJ1-4; 7 nucleotides align to TRBD1. This CDR3 region has 18 residues. CDR1 and CDR2 from the germline V gene are SGHDN and FVKESK. V was clipped by 0 bases and J by 5 bases; unmatched bases: 12. Written as DNA, the CDR3 is TGTGCCAGCAGCCAAGATCGATTCTGGGACAGAGGAAATGAAAAACTGTTTTTT. The encoded protein is CASSQDRFWDRGNEKLFF.

The gene calls are TRBV15 and TRBJ1-2, with 8 nucleotides matching TRBD1. V lost 4 bases to trimming and J lost 2 bases; unmatched junction nucleotides: 6. The germline V gene encodes CDR1 LNHNV and CDR2 YYDKDF (reference sequence). This CDR3 has 15 amino acids. CDR3 sequence: CATSTDRAGNYGYTF. CDR3 nucleotides: TGTGCCACCAGCACGGACAGGGCGGGCAACTATGGCTACACCTTC.

The V gene is TRBV18, the J gene TRBJ1-1, with D tentatively TRBD1 (6 bases). V lost 0 bases and J 1 base, leaving 9 bases between the germline ends. The CDR3 has 15 amino acids. CDR1 KGHSH and CDR2 LQKENI come from the germline V gene. The CDR3 DNA reads as TGTGCCAGCTCACCACCCTCAGGGGCGAACACTGAAGCTTTCTTT. Protein: CASSPPSGANTEAFF. The complete variable domain, with remaining parts taken from reference TRBV18 and TRBJ1-1, reads NAGVMQNPRHLVRRRGQEARLRCSPMKGHSHVYWYRQLPEEGLKFMVYLQKENIIDESGMPKERFSAEFPKEGPSILRIQQVVRGDSAAYFCASSPPSGANTEAFFGQGTRLTVV.

The chain combines TRBV18 with TRBJ2-1; D is perhaps TRBD1 (6 bases). The CDR3 has 16 residues. Trimming stripped 0 bases from V and 5 bases from J, with 14 bases between. The germline gives CDR1 KGHSH, CDR2 LQKENI. CDR3 DNA sequence: TGTGCCAGCTCACCACCGAACAGGGCAAGGAACAATGAGCAGTTCTTC. Its translation: CASSPPNRARNNEQFF. Filled out from reference TRBV18 and TRBJ2-1, the complete variable domain reads NAGVMQNPRHLVRRRGQEARLRCSPMKGHSHVYWYRQLPEEGLKFMVYLQKENIIDESGMPKERFSAEFPKEGPSILRIQQVVRGDSAAYFCASSPPNRARNNEQFFGPGTRLTVL.

Details on this clone: At one end, the junction sequence differs from germline, possibly due to a read error. The chain combines TRBV7-9 with TRBJ1-4; no reliable D call. Germline loops: CDR1 SEHNR, CDR2 FQNEAQ (reference sequence). This CDR3 has 16 residues. The CDR3 is CSSSLDLGVGFEKLFF. CDR3 in DNA: TGTTCCAGCAGCTTAGACTTGGGCGTCGGATTTGAAAAACTGTTTTTT.

The rearrangement joins TRBV6-5 to TRBJ1-5; D perhaps matches TRBD1 (6 bases). Trimming pared 6 bases from V and 3 bases from J, leaving 15 bases between. Germline V gene lookup returns CDR1 MNHEY and CDR2 SVGAGI. The length of the CDR3 is 15 residues. The CDR3 loop is CASRINREPNQPQHF. CDR3 DNA sequence: TGTGCCAGCAGAATAAACAGGGAGCCCAATCAGCCCCAGCATTTT.

Regarding this clone: Different DNA sequences within this sample yield the same CDR3. V gene TRBV30 combines with J gene TRBJ2-5; possible D gene TRBD2, 6 bases. The CDR3 extends over 11 amino acids. The ends were cut back, 0 bases at V and 7 bases at J, with 6 bases in the middle. Germline CDR1 GTSNPN, CDR2 SVGIG (reference sequence). The CDR3 spells CAWSVGGTQYF. In DNA, the CDR3 is TGTGCCTGGAGTGTGGGGGGGACCCAGTACTTC.

This rearrangement joins TRBV18 to TRBJ1-5; TRBD1 might be the D (6 bases). V was trimmed by 2 bases and J by 0 bases, leaving 14 bases between them. The CDR3 runs 17 residues. Germline V gene data show CDR1 as KGHSH and CDR2 as LQKENI. CDR3 nucleotide sequence: TGTGCCAGCTCACCAATCGAGACAGGTTATAGCAATCAGCCCCAGCATTTT. Its protein is CASSPIETGYSNQPQHF.

The chain is built from TRBV19 and TRBJ1-3, with D possibly TRBD1 on 5 matching bases. V was pared by 4 bases and J by 2 bases, with 6 bases between. Per the germline V gene, CDR1 is LNHDA and CDR2 is SQIVND (reference sequence). The CDR3 has 13 residues. The CDR3 is CASSTGTGNTIYF. CDR3 DNA: TGTGCCAGTAGTACAGGGACTGGAAACACCATATATTTT.

This clone was detected a few times. This chain uses TRBV6-5 with TRBJ2-1; 9 nucleotides line up with TRBD1. Germline values: CDR1 MNHEY, CDR2 SVGAGI. V trimming: 4 bases; J trimming: 7 bases; junction bases outside the gene matches: 11. The CDR3 consists of 16 residues. The CDR3 nucleotides are TGTGCCAGCAGTTTTCGGACAGGGGAGGATGGGAATGAGCAGTTCTTC. Protein product: CASSFRTGEDGNEQFF.

Concerning this clone: This sample also contains other DNA sequences that code for the same CDR3. The V gene is TRBV7-2, the J gene TRBJ2-3, with D unresolved. V dropped 5 bases and J dropped 2 bases, with 5 bases sitting between them. Germline CDR1 reads SGHTA; CDR2 reads FQGNSA. The CDR3 is made up of 12 amino acids. The CDR3 loop reads CASSPFTDTQYF. DNA of the CDR3: TGTGCCAGCAGCCCCTTCACAGATACGCAGTATTTT.

V gene TRBV11-2 combines with J gene TRBJ2-7; D gene unclear. The length of the CDR3 is 13 residues. CDR1 is SGHAT, CDR2 FQNNGV, per germline. Trimming took 5 bases from V and 2 from J, leaving 10 bases between them. This CDR3 is CASSQMPPYEQYF. The CDR3 DNA reads as TGTGCCAGCAGCCAGATGCCCCCCTACGAGCAGTACTTC.